These 31 T cell receptor beta chains came from one sample sequenced in a study of technical replicates of blood from several donors. Assay: immunoSEQ multiplex PCR; the TCRdb copy retains only in-frame clones and omits some. The sample holds just over 60,000 clones; over 75% are singletons and the top ten take around 4.9%. Material for sequencing was PBMCs. The receptors were sampled from a human donor in good health. Some clones in this sample may be carry-over from other donors' samples.

The rearrangement uses TRBV4-3 and TRBJ2-3; 7 nucleotides line up with TRBD2. The J segment lost 4 bases and the V segment lost 0 bases, leaving 10 bases of the junction unmatched. CDR1 and CDR2 from the germline V gene are LGHNA and YSLEER. The CDR3 has 17 residues. The CDR3 DNA reads TGCGCCAGCAGCCAAGATTTTGGGACTACGGTTGCAGATACGCAGTATTTT. Translated, it gives CASSQDFGTTVADTQYF.

This clone was observed a few times. The chain carries TRBV5-1 and TRBJ1-1, with 9 bases matching TRBD1. Germline lookup yields CDR1 SGHRS and CDR2 YFSETQ. Trimming at V came to 0 bases and at J to 2 bases, leaving 11 bases not matched to a gene. The CDR3 sequence is 18 residues long. CDR3 DNA sequence: TGCGCCAGCAGCTTGGCGACAGGGGGACAGTCCCGAAACACTGAAGCTTTCTTT. This translates into CASSLATGGQSRNTEAFF.

The chain joins TRBV5-4 to TRBJ1-2; 8 bases are shared with TRBD1. V dropped 4 bases and J dropped 4; count of bases not matched to a gene: 6. The CDR3 contains 14 residues. Germline V gene lookup returns CDR1 SGHNT and CDR2 YYREEE (reference sequence). This CDR3 is CASSPQGAGYGYTF. DNA for the CDR3: TGTGCCAGCAGCCCGCAGGGGGCGGGCTATGGCTACACCTTC.

This clone was detected once. The chain uses TRBV29-1 and TRBJ1-1; D is perhaps TRBD1 (5 bases). The V gene lost 4 bases and the J gene lost 2 bases, with 8 bases spanning the gap. This CDR3 region has 12 residues. Germline V gene data show CDR1 as SQVTM and CDR2 as ANQGSEA. CDR3 sequence reads: CSVGQINTEAFF. In DNA, the CDR3 is TGCAGCGTTGGACAGATCAACACTGAAGCTTTCTTT.

The V call is TRBV4-3, the J call TRBJ2-5, with 9 bases identical to TRBD2. Germline V gives CDR1 LGHNA, CDR2 YSLEER. CDR3 size: 16 residues. The J segment lost 5 bases and the V segment lost 1 base, leaving 8 bases of the junction unmatched. The CDR3 region is CASSQVLDLAGETQYF. DNA of the CDR3: TGCGCCAGCAGCCAAGTGTTGGATCTAGCGGGGGAGACCCAGTACTTC.

This clone was detected only once. This chain links TRBV6-6 with TRBJ2-7; weak D call: TRBD2 (6 bases). Trimming shortened V by 5 bases and J by 7 bases, and 15 bases separated the two germline ends. From germline, CDR1 is MNHNY and CDR2 SVGAGI (reference sequence). The CDR3 consists of 13 residues. The CDR3, as DNA: TGTGCCAGCAGTGGCCACGGGGGTCCGGAGCAGTACTTC. It specifies CASSGHGGPEQYF.

J is TRBJ2-4 and V is TRBV2, with no clear D. CDR1 is SNHLY, CDR2 FYNNEI, per germline. Trimming left V 5 bases short and J 9 bases short, with 17 bases between. The CDR3 contains 14 residues. CDR3 sequence: CASSPASERGIQYF. In DNA form, the CDR3 reads TGTGCCAGCAGTCCCGCTAGTGAGCGAGGCATTCAGTACTTC.

The V gene is TRBV4-3, the J gene TRBJ2-7, with 9 bases identical to TRBD2. The CDR3 is made up of 16 amino acids. In germline, CDR1 is LGHNA, CDR2 YSLEER. V shed 0 bases, J shed 4 bases, and the junction held 7 bases outside the gene matches. The CDR3 here is CASSQDPWLAGYEQYF. DNA for the CDR3: TGCGCCAGCAGCCAAGATCCGTGGCTAGCGGGATACGAGCAGTACTTC.

This clone has only a few counts. The gene calls are TRBV7-9 and TRBJ1-2, with 9 bases fitting TRBD1. The CDR3 has 14 residues. V shed 4 bases, J shed 4 bases, and the junction held 4 bases outside the gene matches. CDR1 is SEHNR and CDR2 is FQNEAQ in the germline V gene (reference sequence). The CDR3 coding sequence is TGTGCCAGCAGCTCAGGACAGGGGCCCTATGGCTACACCTTC. Protein product: CASSSGQGPYGYTF.

The V call is TRBV7-9, the J call TRBJ2-3; D gene uncertain. The CDR3 contains 12 residues. In germline, CDR1 is SEHNR, CDR2 FQNEAQ (reference sequence). V lost 6 bases and J lost 2, with 6 bases in between. As DNA, the CDR3 is TGTGCCAGCAGTGCGTTCACAGATACGCAGTATTTT. This codes for CASSAFTDTQYF.

The chain is built from TRBV11-2 and TRBJ2-1; D call uncertain. Trimming took 5 bases from V and 3 from J, leaving 17 bases between them. This CDR3 contains 16 residues. Germline V gene lookup returns CDR1 SGHAT and CDR2 FQNNGV. In nucleotides, the CDR3 is TGTGCCAGCAGCCATAAGGAGTTGAGTTTCTACAATGAGCAGTTCTTC. Protein sequence: CASSHKELSFYNEQFF.

The genes are TRBV6-6 and TRBJ2-3; 7 positions agree with TRBD2. The trim removed 7 bases at V and 0 bases at J, leaving 7 bases unmatched. The CDR3 is made up of 15 amino acids. Germline V gives CDR1 MNHNY, CDR2 SVGAGI (reference sequence). The CDR3 DNA reads as TGTGCCAGCAATCCTAGCGGACTAAGCACAGATACGCAGTATTTT. Translating it yields CASNPSGLSTDTQYF.

This clone was seen a few times. The chain couples TRBV7-7 to TRBJ2-4; 8 bases match TRBD1. With 5 bases clipped from V and 6 bases from J, the junction kept 6 bases outside the gene matches. Germline CDR1 is SSHAT and CDR2 is FNYEAQ (reference sequence). The CDR3 is 14 residues long. CDR3 in amino acids: CASSPGQGINIQYF. The CDR3 DNA follows: TGTGCCAGCAGCCCCGGACAGGGTATAAACATTCAGTACTTC.

This clone was recorded only once. This sequence joins TRBV30 and TRBJ2-7, with D possibly being TRBD1 (5 bases). CDR1 is GTSNPN, CDR2 SVGIG, per germline (reference sequence). There are 12 residues in the CDR3. Trimming took off 5 bases at V and 3 bases at J, with 11 bases between the two ends. The CDR3 loop is CAWQQDNYEQYF. The CDR3 nucleotides read TGTGCCTGGCAACAGGACAACTACGAGCAGTACTTC.

The chain combines TRBV9 with TRBJ2-5, with 16 positions matching TRBD2. Germline CDR1 is SGDLS and CDR2 is YYNGEE. The CDR3 runs to 18 residues. The trim removed 4 bases at V and 2 bases at J, leaving 8 bases unmatched. The CDR3 nucleotides are TGTGCCAGCAGCCCAGGGACTAGCGGGGGGGCGGGGCAAGAGACCCAGTACTTC. Protein sequence: CASSPGTSGGAGQETQYF.

The gene calls are TRBV6-6 and TRBJ1-2; the D is unclear. The CDR3 covers 13 residues. Trimming left V 4 bases short and J 5 bases short, with 11 bases between. CDR1 and CDR2 (germline): MNHNY, SVGAGI (reference sequence). The CDR3 protein is CASSSGAVYGYTF. The CDR3 nucleotides read TGTGCCAGCAGTTCTGGAGCCGTGTATGGCTACACCTTC.

This chain uses TRBV6-1 with TRBJ2-1, with 8 bases matching TRBD2. The CDR3 contains 15 residues. Losses at the gene ends were 8 bases for V and 3 bases for J; bases not matched to a gene: 9. CDR1 MNHNS and CDR2 SASEGT come from the germline V gene. CDR3 DNA sequence: TGTGCCAGCCTTAGGCGGGAGGTCGGCTACAATGAGCAGTTCTTC. Encoded protein: CASLRREVGYNEQFF.

This chain links TRBV18 with TRBJ1-2, with 7 bases matching TRBD1. Germline V gene data show CDR1 as KGHSH and CDR2 as LQKENI. The CDR3 runs to 13 residues. The V gene end was trimmed by 2 bases and the J gene end by 3 bases; junction bases not matched to a gene: 0. In DNA, the CDR3 is TGTGCCAGCTCACCAACAGGGGACTATGGCTACACCTTC. Encoded protein: CASSPTGDYGYTF.

The chain joins TRBV7-6 to TRBJ2-7; 10 bases line up with TRBD2. This CDR3 spans 14 amino acids. Trimming at V came to 4 bases and at J to 6 bases, leaving 6 bases not matched to a gene. CDR1 SGHVS and CDR2 FNYEAQ come from the germline V gene. CDR3 protein: CASSSLAGAFEQYF. CDR3 DNA: TGTGCCAGCAGCTCGCTAGCGGGGGCCTTCGAGCAGTACTTC.

This rearrangement joins TRBV4-1 to TRBJ1-6; 10 bases are shared with TRBD1. V gave up 4 bases and J gave up 5 bases; unmatched junction bases: 8. Germline values: CDR1 MGHRA, CDR2 YSYEKL. The CDR3 consists of 17 residues. The DNA for the CDR3 is TGCGCCAGCAGCCTCCGCGACAGGGGGCTGAATAATTCACCCCTCCACTTT. Its protein is CASSLRDRGLNNSPLHF.

This clone was detected a few times. The chain employs TRBV14 and TRBJ2-2; D unresolved. The CDR3 runs 13 residues. Between the trimmed V and J ends, which lost 1 base and 3 bases, there was a span of 3 bases. Germline V CDR1 and CDR2: SGHDN, FVKESK. The CDR3 sequence: CASSQVYTGELFF. CDR3 nucleotide sequence: TGTGCCAGCAGCCAAGTCTACACCGGGGAGCTGTTTTTT.

This sequence joins TRBV6-4 and TRBJ2-3, with a possible D match to TRBD2 (5 bases). Germline lookup yields CDR1 MRHNA and CDR2 SNTAGT. The CDR3 length is 14 residues. Trimming pared 4 bases from V and 0 bases from J, leaving 8 bases between. Written as DNA, the CDR3 is TGTGCCAGCAGTGCTAGCCCTAGCACAGATACGCAGTATTTT. Protein sequence: CASSASPSTDTQYF.

In DNA form, the CDR3 reads TGTGCCAGCTTCAAGCGGGGGACAGGGAAAGAGACCCAGTACTTC. Amino acid sequence: CASFKRGTGKETQYF. The rearrangement joins TRBV6-5 to TRBJ2-5; maybe TRBD1 (9 bases). The CDR3 totals 15 residues. Trimming left V 8 bases short and J 3 bases short, with 19 bases between. The V gene's germline CDR1 is MNHEY and CDR2 SVGAGI.

The chain couples TRBV18 to TRBJ2-7; 9 bases agree with TRBD1. Trimming took 3 bases from V and 6 from J; bases not matched to a gene: 12. Germline-derived CDR1 and CDR2 are KGHSH and LQKENI. The CDR3 contains 16 residues. The CDR3 DNA reads as TGTGCCAGCTCACCTTATGGGACAGGGATTCTAGGCGAGCAGTACTTC. Amino acid sequence: CASSPYGTGILGEQYF. The full variable domain, rest sourced from reference TRBV18 and TRBJ2-7, is NAGVMQNPRHLVRRRGQEARLRCSPMKGHSHVYWYRQLPEEGLKFMVYLQKENIIDESGMPKERFSAEFPKEGPSILRIQQVVRGDSAAYFCASSPYGTGILGEQYFGPGTRLTVT.

V gene TRBV6-5 combines with J gene TRBJ2-3; 15 bases match TRBD2. The junction had 4 bases not matched to a gene; V was cut back by 4 bases and J by 5 bases. This CDR3 comprises 16 residues. Germline V gives CDR1 MNHEY, CDR2 SVGAGI. For the CDR3, the DNA is TGTGCCAGCAGTTGGACTAGCGGGGGGGCCTTAGATACGCAGTATTTT. Translation gives CASSWTSGGALDTQYF.

Here the CDR3 reads CASSVDPDPNRGYTF. Written as DNA, the CDR3 is TGTGCCAGCAGCGTAGATCCCGATCCAAACCGGGGCTACACCTTC. The chain recombines TRBV9 with TRBJ1-2; D is uncertain. Trimming stripped 0 bases from V and 8 bases from J, with 17 bases between. The germline V gene has CDR1 SGDLS and CDR2 YYNGEE. This CDR3 has 15 residues.

J is TRBJ2-7 and V is TRBV5-4; weak D call: TRBD2 (6 bases). CDR3 size: 14 residues. Germline V gives CDR1 SGHNT, CDR2 YYREEE (reference sequence). V was trimmed by 4 bases and J by 5 bases, leaving 16 bases between them. The CDR3 bases are TGTGCCAGCAGCCCCGGAGGGGCTTTGAACGAGCAGTACTTC. Its translation: CASSPGGALNEQYF.

The chain joins TRBV27 to TRBJ2-7, with a weak D call TRBD1 (8 bases). Germline CDR1 and CDR2: MNHEY and SMNVEV (reference sequence). Between the trimmed V and J ends, which lost 5 bases and 0 bases, there was a span of 17 bases. The CDR3 contains 16 residues. The CDR3 spells CASSPRGTGVSYEQYF. Written as DNA, the CDR3 is TGTGCCAGCAGTCCGCGGGGGACAGGAGTCTCCTACGAGCAGTACTTC.

V and J are TRBV4-1 and TRBJ2-4; 8 nucleotides match TRBD2. The CDR3 consists of 16 residues. Germline values: CDR1 MGHRA, CDR2 YSYEKL. Unmatched junction bases numbered 9, after V lost 1 base and J lost 7 bases. The CDR3 bases are TGCGCCAGCAGCCAAGGACCGGGACTAGATATGAACATTCAGTACTTC. This translates into CASSQGPGLDMNIQYF.

The chain recombines TRBV2 with TRBJ1-2, with 7 bases lining up with TRBD1. Unmatched junction bases numbered 8, after V lost 3 bases and J lost 7 bases. Germline V gives CDR1 SNHLY, CDR2 FYNNEI. The CDR3 is 14 amino acids. The CDR3 sequence is CASSETEGGSGYTF. The CDR3, as DNA: TGTGCCAGCAGTGAGACAGAAGGGGGCTCTGGCTACACCTTC.

V is TRBV13 and J is TRBJ1-1, with D unclear. CDR1 is PRHDT, CDR2 FYEKMQ, per germline (reference sequence). The CDR3 spans 14 residues. V gave up 0 bases and J gave up 1 base, with 6 bases separating them. CDR3 region: CASSLGHPNTEAFF. The CDR3 DNA is TGTGCCAGCAGCTTAGGACACCCGAACACTGAAGCTTTCTTT.